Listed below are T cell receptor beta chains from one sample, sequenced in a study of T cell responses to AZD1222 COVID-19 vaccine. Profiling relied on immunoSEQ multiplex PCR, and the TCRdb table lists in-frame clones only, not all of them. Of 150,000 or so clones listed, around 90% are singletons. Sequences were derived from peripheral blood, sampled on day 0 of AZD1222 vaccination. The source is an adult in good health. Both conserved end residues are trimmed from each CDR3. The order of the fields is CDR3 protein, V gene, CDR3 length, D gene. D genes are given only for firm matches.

CDR3aa: ASSLGGQGRGYT
v_gene: TRBV28
len: 12
d_gene: TRBD1

CDR3aa: ASSLGGVTGGYT
v_gene: TRBV28
len: 12
d_gene: TRBD1

CDR3aa: ASSIIQGSSDNEQF
v_gene: TRBV19
len: 14
d_gene: .

CDR3aa: ASKDRAGPYEQY
v_gene: TRBV6-5
len: 12
d_gene: TRBD1

CDR3aa: ASSISSQSYEQY
v_gene: TRBV7-2
len: 12
d_gene: .

CDR3aa: ASNPVSNQPQH
v_gene: TRBV2
len: 11
d_gene: .

CDR3aa: ASSEAQGRAEAF
v_gene: TRBV2
len: 12
d_gene: TRBD1

CDR3aa: ASSPDRLANEKLF
v_gene: TRBV2
len: 13
d_gene: .

CDR3aa: ATKGTQETQY
v_gene: TRBV24-1
len: 10
d_gene: .

CDR3aa: ASRRARNEKLF
v_gene: TRBV19
len: 11
d_gene: .

CDR3aa: ASSPGGEEAF
v_gene: TRBV6-5
len: 10
d_gene: TRBD1

CDR3aa: ASTTRPGYEQY
v_gene: TRBV6-6
len: 11
d_gene: .

CDR3aa: ASLSYEQY
v_gene: TRBV5-8
len: 8
d_gene: .

CDR3aa: ASSYVAGSATNEKLF
v_gene: TRBV6-2/TRBV6-3
len: 15
d_gene: .

CDR3aa: ASSLVGYEQY
v_gene: TRBV5-1
len: 10
d_gene: .

CDR3aa: ASSLILAGVDNEQF
v_gene: TRBV28
len: 14
d_gene: TRBD2

CDR3aa: ASSPQRASTDTQY
v_gene: TRBV18
len: 13
d_gene: .